The 3 T cell receptor beta chains below were found in one sample sequenced in a study of OX40 agonist ivuxolimab in advanced cancers. TCRdb's copy holds only in-frame clones and misses some; the assay was immunoSEQ multiplex PCR. The sample has approximately 54,000 clones, about 90% seen once. Source: CD4+ or CD8+ T cells sorted from blood, taken in a trial of the OX40 agonist ivuxolimab. The receptors were gathered from an adult with an advanced solid tumor such as melanoma, head and neck, liver or kidney cancer.

The V and J genes are TRBV30 and TRBJ2-7; 9 bases match TRBD1. The trim removed 1 base at V and 6 bases at J, leaving 7 bases unmatched. This CDR3 is built from 14 residues. Germline V gene data show CDR1 as GTSNPN and CDR2 as SVGIG (reference sequence). CDR3: CAWSGHRGRGEQYF. CDR3 DNA: TGTGCCTGGAGTGGTCACAGGGGGCGCGGCGAGCAGTACTTC.

The chain is built from TRBV5-4 and TRBJ2-3; possibly TRBD1 or TRBD2 for D (6 bases each). The CDR3 covers 20 residues. In germline, CDR1 is SGHNT, CDR2 YYREEE (reference sequence). Trimming left V 4 bases short and J 3 bases short, with 30 bases between. The CDR3 protein is CASSPSRGETPLFGTDTQYF. The CDR3 DNA follows: TGTGCCAGCAGCCCCTCGAGGGGGGAGACTCCCCTCTTCGGTACAGATACGCAGTATTTT.

The V and J genes are TRBV29-1 and TRBJ2-1; TRBD2 might be the D (6 bases). The CDR3 contains 12 residues. The V gene's germline CDR1 is SQVTM and CDR2 ANQGSEA. Deletions cut 7 bases from V and 2 bases from J, with 9 bases between. The CDR3 region is CSAGDPYNEQFF. In DNA, the CDR3 is TGCAGCGCGGGGGACCCCTACAATGAGCAGTTCTTC.